The present T cell receptor (beta chain) was sequenced within a study of CD8+ T cells in alopecia areata. Overall study context: Severity was scored as percentage of affected scalp area in treated patients.

Study-level findings and limits: One nonresponder leaves baseline CD8+ expansion's link to response uncertain. Between patients, shared TCR sequences were less clear than in mice. This was possibly due in part to HLA diversity in the patient population.

The germline V gene encodes CDR1 SGHRS and CDR2 YFSETQ. The CDR3 has 14 amino acids. Unmatched junction bases numbered 10, after V lost 7 bases and J lost 6 bases. RNA, once extracted, was reverse transcribed into cDNA for use as the sequencing template. Using immunoSEQ multiplex PCR, the repertoire was profiled, and TCRdb retains in-frame clones only, with some absent. The sample includes around 270,000 clones, 58% of them seen just once. In the case of this clone: The antigen is unknown.

Documented treatment: oral pan-JAK inhibitor, 5-10 mg twice daily. It was from PBMCs that CD4+ and CD8+ T cells were sorted. This TCR was recovered from a human donor with alopecia areata. The chain employs TRBV5-1 and TRBJ2-1; 7 bases align to TRBD1. This specimen was CD4+ T cells sorted from blood, taken at week 24, from a patient treated with tofacitinib. CDR3: CASLRDSRVNEQFF. The CDR3 nucleotides read TGCGCCAGCCTCCGGGACAGTCGGGTCAATGAGCAGTTCTTC.